Reported below is one T cell receptor beta chain. The data belong to a study of T cell repertoires in MIS-A myocarditis. TCRdb keeps only in-frame clones here, not all; method: immunoSEQ multiplex PCR. The sample holds some 6,600 clones, approximately 72% seen once. Trimming cost V 7 bases and J 5 bases, with 20 bases left between them. Germline CDR1 is MDHEN and CDR2 is SYDVKM. The CDR3 has 15 amino acids. This sequence originates from a young man with fulminant myocarditis from multisystem inflammatory syndrome in adults (MIS-A) after COVID-19. The specimen sequenced was right inferior lung lobe tissue obtained at autopsy. The V call is TRBV28, the J call TRBJ1-2; no clear D. CDR3 region: CASTKLTLRSYGYTF. For the CDR3, the DNA is TGTGCCAGCACCAAGCTTACACTAAGATCGTATGGCTACACCTTC.